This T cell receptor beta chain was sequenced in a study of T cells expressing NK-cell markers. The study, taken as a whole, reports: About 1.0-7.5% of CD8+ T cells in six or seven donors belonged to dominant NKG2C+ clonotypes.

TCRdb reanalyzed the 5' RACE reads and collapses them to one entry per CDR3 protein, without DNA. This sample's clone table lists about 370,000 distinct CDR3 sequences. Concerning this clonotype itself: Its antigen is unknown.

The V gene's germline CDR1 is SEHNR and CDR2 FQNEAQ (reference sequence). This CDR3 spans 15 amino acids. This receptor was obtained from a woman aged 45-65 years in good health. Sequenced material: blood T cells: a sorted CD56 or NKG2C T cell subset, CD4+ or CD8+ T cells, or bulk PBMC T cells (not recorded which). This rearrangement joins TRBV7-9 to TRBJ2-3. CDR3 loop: CASSLRELSTDTQYF.